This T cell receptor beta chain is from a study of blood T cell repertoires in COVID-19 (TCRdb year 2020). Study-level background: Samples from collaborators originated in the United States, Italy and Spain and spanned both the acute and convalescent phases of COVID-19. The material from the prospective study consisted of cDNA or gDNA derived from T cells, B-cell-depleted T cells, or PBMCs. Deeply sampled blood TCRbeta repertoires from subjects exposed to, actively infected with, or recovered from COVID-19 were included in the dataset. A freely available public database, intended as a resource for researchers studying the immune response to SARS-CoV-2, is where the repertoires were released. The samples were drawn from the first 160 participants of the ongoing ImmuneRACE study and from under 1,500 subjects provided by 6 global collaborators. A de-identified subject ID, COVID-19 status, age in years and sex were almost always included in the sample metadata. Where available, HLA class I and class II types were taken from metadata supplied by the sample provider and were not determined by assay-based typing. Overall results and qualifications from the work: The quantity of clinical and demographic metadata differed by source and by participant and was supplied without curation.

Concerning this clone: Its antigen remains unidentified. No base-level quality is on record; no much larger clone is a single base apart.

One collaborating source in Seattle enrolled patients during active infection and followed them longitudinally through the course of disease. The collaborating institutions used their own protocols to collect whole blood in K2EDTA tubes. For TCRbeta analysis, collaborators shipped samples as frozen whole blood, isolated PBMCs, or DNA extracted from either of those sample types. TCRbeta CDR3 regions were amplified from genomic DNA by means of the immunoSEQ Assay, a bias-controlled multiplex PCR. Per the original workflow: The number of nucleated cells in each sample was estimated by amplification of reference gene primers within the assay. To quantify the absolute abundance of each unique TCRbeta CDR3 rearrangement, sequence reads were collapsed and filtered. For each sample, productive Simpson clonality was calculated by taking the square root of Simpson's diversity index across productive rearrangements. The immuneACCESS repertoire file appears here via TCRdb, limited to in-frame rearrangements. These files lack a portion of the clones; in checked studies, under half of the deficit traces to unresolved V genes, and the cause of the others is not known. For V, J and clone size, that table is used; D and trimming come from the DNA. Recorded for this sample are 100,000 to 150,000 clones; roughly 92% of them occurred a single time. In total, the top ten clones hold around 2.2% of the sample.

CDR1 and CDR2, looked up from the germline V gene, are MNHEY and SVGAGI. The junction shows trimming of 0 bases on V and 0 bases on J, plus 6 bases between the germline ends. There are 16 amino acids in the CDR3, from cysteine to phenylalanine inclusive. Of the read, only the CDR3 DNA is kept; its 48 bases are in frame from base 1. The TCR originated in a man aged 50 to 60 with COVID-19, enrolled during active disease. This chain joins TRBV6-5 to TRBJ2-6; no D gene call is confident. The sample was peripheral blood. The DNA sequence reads TGTGCCAGCAGTTACTCGGAGAGCTCTGGGGCCAACGTCCTGACTTTC. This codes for CASSYSESSGANVLTF.